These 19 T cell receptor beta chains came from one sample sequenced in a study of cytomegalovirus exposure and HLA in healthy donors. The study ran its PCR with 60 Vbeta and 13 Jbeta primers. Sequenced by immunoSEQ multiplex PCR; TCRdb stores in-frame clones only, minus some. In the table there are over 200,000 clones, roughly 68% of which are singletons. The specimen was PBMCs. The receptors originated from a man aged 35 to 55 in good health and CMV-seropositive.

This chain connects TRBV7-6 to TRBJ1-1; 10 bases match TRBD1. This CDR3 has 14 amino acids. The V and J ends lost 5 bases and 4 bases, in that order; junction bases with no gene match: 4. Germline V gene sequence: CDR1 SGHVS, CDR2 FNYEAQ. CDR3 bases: TGTGCCAGCAGCGTAGGGACAGGGGTCACTGAAGCTTTCTTT. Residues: CASSVGTGVTEAFF.

CDR3 sequence: CASSFSDRGYGGYTF. The DNA of the CDR3 is TGTGCCAGCAGCTTTTCGGACAGAGGCTATGGGGGCTACACCTTC. This sequence joins TRBV7-9 and TRBJ1-2, with a possible D match to TRBD1 (6 bases). CDR3 size: 15 residues. Between the trimmed V and J ends, which lost 3 bases and 8 bases, there was a span of 19 bases. The V gene's germline CDR1 is SEHNR and CDR2 FQNEAQ (reference sequence).

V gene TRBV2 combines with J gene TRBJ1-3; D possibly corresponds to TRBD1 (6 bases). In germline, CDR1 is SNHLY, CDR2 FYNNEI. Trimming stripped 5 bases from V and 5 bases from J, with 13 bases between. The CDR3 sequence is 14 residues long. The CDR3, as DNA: TGTGCCAGCAGTTCCGGACAGATTAGAAACACCATATATTTT. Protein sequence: CASSSGQIRNTIYF.

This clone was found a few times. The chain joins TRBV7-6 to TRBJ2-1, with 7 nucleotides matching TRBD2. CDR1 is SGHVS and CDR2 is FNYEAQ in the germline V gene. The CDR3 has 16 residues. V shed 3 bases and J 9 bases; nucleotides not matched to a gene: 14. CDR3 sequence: CASSFRGEGWRSEQFF. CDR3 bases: TGTGCCAGCAGCTTTCGGGGGGAAGGGTGGCGGTCTGAGCAGTTCTTC.

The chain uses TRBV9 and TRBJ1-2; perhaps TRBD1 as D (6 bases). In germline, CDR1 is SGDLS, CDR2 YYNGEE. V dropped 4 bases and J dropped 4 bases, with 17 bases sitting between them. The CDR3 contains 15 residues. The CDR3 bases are TGTGCCAGCAGCCCTCGACAGGAGACCACCTATGGCTACACCTTC. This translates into CASSPRQETTYGYTF. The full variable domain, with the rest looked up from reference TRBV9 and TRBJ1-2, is DSGVTQTPKHLITATGQRVTLRCSPRSGDLSVYWYQQSLDQGLQFLIQYYNGEERAKGNILERFSAQQFPDLHSELNLSSLELGDSALYFCASSPRQETTYGYTFGSGTRLTVV.

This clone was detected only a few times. The CDR3 region has the DNA TGTGCCAGCAGTTACTCGTCAGGGGCTGGAAACACCATATATTTT. Protein product: CASSYSSGAGNTIYF. The chain has TRBV6-5 and TRBJ1-3; TRBD1 is a possible D gene (6 bases). The length of the CDR3 is 15 residues. V was clipped by 0 bases and J by 2 bases, with 8 bases between them. In germline, CDR1 is MNHEY, CDR2 SVGAGI.

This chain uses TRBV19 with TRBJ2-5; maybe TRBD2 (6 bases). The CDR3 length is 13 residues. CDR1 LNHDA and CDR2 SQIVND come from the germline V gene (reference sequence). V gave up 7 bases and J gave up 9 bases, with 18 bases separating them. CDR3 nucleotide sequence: TGTGCCAGTATGGGGACTTCCCGAGGGGCCCAGTACTTC. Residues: CASMGTSRGAQYF.

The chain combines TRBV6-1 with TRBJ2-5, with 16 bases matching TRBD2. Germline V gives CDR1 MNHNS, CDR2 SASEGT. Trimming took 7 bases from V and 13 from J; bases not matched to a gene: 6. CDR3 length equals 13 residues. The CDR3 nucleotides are TGTGCCAGCAAGGGGACTAGCGGGGGGGCATGGTACTTC. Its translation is CASKGTSGGAWYF.

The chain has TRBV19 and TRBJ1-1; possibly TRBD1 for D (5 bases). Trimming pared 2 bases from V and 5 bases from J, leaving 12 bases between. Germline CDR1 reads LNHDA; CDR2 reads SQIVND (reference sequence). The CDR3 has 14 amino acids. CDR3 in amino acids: CASSIRDGRTEAFF. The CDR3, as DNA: TGTGCCAGTAGTATAAGGGACGGGAGGACTGAAGCTTTCTTT.

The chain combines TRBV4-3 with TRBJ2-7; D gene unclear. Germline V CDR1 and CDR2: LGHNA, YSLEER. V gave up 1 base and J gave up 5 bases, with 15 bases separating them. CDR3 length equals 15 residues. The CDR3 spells CASSQVLDLGHEQYF. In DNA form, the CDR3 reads TGCGCCAGCAGCCAAGTCCTTGACCTAGGCCACGAGCAGTACTTC.

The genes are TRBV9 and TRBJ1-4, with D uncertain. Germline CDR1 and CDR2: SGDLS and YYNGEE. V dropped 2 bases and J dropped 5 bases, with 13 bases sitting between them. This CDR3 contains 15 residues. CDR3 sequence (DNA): TGTGCCAGCAGCGTTGGCCCCCGGGTAAATGAAAAACTGTTTTTT. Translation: CASSVGPRVNEKLFF.

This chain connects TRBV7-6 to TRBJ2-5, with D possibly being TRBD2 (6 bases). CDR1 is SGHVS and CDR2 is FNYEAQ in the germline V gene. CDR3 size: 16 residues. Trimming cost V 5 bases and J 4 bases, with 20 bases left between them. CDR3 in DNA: TGTGCCAGCAGCCCCAGTCGACGGGGAGGCATAGAGACCCAGTACTTC. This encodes CASSPSRRGGIETQYF.

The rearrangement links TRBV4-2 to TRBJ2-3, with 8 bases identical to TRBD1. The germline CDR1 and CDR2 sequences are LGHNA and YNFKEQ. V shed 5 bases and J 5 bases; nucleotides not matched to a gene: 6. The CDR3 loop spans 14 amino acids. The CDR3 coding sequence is TGTGCCAGCAGCGAGACAGGGGCAAGAGATACGCAGTATTTT. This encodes CASSETGARDTQYF.

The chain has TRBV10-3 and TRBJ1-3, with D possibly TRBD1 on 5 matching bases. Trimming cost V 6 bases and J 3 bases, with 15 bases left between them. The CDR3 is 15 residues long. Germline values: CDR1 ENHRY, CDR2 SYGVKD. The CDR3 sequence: CAIRGDGGYGNTIYF. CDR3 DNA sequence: TGTGCCATCAGAGGGGACGGGGGATATGGAAACACCATATATTTT.

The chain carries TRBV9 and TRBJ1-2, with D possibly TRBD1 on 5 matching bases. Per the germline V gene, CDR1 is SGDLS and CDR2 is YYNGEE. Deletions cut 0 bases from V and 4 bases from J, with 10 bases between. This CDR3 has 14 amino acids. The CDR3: CASSVGPQAYGYTF. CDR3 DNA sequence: TGTGCCAGCAGCGTAGGGCCACAGGCCTATGGCTACACCTTC.

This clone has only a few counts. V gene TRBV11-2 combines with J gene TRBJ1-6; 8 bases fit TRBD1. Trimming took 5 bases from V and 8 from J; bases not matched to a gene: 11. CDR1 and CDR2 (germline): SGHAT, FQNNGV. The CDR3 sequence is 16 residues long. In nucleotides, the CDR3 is TGTGCCAGCAGCCTTATTCGACAGGGGAGGGATTCACCCCTCCACTTT. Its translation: CASSLIRQGRDSPLHF. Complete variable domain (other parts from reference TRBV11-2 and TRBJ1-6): EAGVAQSPRYKIIEKRQSVAFWCNPISGHATLYWYQQILGQGPKLLIQFQNNGVVDDSQLPKDRFSAERLKGVDSTLKIQPAKLEDSAVYLCASSLIRQGRDSPLHFGNGTRLTVT.

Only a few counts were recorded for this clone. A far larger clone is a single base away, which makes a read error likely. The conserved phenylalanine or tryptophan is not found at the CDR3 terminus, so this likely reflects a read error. The CDR3 coding sequence is TGTGCCAGCAGCTCCCCCGTTTCCTCTTCCAGCGGGGAGCTGTTTCTT. This gives the protein CASSSPVSSSSGELFL. This sequence joins TRBV7-9 and TRBJ2-2; D ambiguous. This CDR3 contains 16 residues. Germline V CDR1 and CDR2: SEHNR, FQNEAQ (reference sequence). V lost 4 bases and J 7 bases, leaving 19 bases between the germline ends.

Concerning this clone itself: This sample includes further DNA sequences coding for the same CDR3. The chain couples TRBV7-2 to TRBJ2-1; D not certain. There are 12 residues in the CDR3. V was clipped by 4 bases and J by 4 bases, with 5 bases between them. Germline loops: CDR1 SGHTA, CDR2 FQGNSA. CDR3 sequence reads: CASSSFYNEQFF. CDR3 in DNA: TGTGCCAGCAGCTCCTTTTACAATGAGCAGTTCTTC.

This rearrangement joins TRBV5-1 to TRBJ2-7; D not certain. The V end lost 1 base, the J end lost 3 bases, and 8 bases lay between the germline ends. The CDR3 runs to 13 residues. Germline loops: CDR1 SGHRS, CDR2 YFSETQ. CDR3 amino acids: CASSLYADYEQYF. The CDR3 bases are TGCGCCAGCAGCTTGTATGCAGACTACGAGCAGTACTTC. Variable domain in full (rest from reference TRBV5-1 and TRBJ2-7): KAGVTQTPRYLIKTRGQQVTLSCSPISGHRSVSWYQQTPGQGLQFLFEYFSETQRNKGNFPGRFSGRQFSNSRSEMNVSTLELGDSALYLCASSLYADYEQYFGPGTRLTVT.